The rows below give T cell receptor beta chains drawn from one sample of a study of blood T cell repertoires in COVID-19. Sequencing used immunoSEQ multiplex PCR; TCRdb keeps in-frame clones, though not all of them. This repertoire shows about 230,000 clones, around 86% found once; its top ten account for roughly 10%. The material sequenced was peripheral blood. The receptor source for this set is a man aged 50 to 60 with COVID-19, enrolled during active disease. The CDR3 runs from the conserved cysteine through the conserved F or W. The order of the fields is clone size, J gene, D gene, V gene, CDR3 protein, CDR3 DNA. D genes are given only for firm matches. Clone size is shown for a subset of rows, as once, few, many or a class of expanded clone.

size: -; J: TRBJ1-2; D: -; V: TRBV6-4; CDR3: CASSVAAEANYGYTF; DNA: TGTGCCAGCAGTGTCGCGGCCGAAGCTAACTATGGCTACACCTTC
size: -; J: TRBJ2-2; D: TRBD1; V: TRBV29-1; CDR3: CSASMRGRSIRGPGELFF; DNA: TGCAGCGCCTCAATGAGGGGCCGATCGATCAGGGGGCCCGGGGAGCTGTTTTTT
size: -; J: TRBJ1-5; D: -; V: TRBV20-1; CDR3: CSASIGGDQPQHF; DNA: TGCAGTGCTAGTATCGGGGGTGATCAGCCCCAGCATTTT
size: once; J: TRBJ2-1; D: -; V: TRBV5-1; CDR3: CASRTSIERGSYNEQFF; DNA: TGCGCCAGCAGAACTAGCATCGAGAGAGGCTCCTACAATGAGCAGTTCTTC
size: few; J: TRBJ2-2; D: TRBD2; V: TRBV24-1; CDR3: CATSPGTSGRWYTGELFF; DNA: TGTGCCACCAGCCCCGGGACTAGCGGGAGGTGGTACACCGGGGAGCTGTTTTTT
size: -; J: TRBJ2-7; D: -; V: TRBV5-6; CDR3: CASSVPAGAYEQYF; DNA: TGTGCCAGCAGCGTTCCGGCAGGGGCCTACGAGCAGTACTTC
size: -; J: TRBJ1-2; D: -; V: TRBV3-1/TRBV3-2; CDR3: CASSQGSGAYGYTF; DNA: TGTGCCAGCAGCCAAGGATCAGGGGCCTATGGCTACACCTTC
size: -; J: TRBJ1-2; D: TRBD1; V: TRBV10-3; CDR3: CAITALTGNSGYTF; DNA: TGTGCCATCACCGCCCTGACAGGGAATAGTGGCTACACCTTC
size: -; J: TRBJ1-5; D: TRBD1; V: TRBV18; CDR3: CASSPLQGPNQPQHF; DNA: TGTGCCAGCTCACCGCTACAGGGGCCTAATCAGCCCCAGCATTTT
size: few; J: TRBJ2-1; D: -; V: TRBV21-1; CDR3: CASSKGLAGANNEQFF; DNA: TGTGCCAGCAGCAAAGGACTAGCGGGAGCAAACAATGAGCAGTTCTTC
size: once; J: TRBJ1-1; D: -; V: TRBV28; CDR3: CASSATRGVDTEAFF; DNA: TGTGCCAGCAGTGCCACCCGGGGTGTTGACACTGAAGCTTTCTTT
size: -; J: TRBJ2-5; D: TRBD2; V: TRBV6-4; CDR3: CASSDSQREGETQYF; DNA: TGTGCCAGCAGTGACTCCCAGCGGGAGGGGGAGACCCAGTACTTC
size: -; J: TRBJ2-1; D: TRBD2; V: TRBV27; CDR3: CASSRLAGSVNEQFF; DNA: TGTGCCAGCAGTAGACTAGCGGGAAGTGTCAATGAGCAGTTCTTC
size: -; J: TRBJ2-5; D: -; V: TRBV20-1; CDR3: CSARSGETQYF; DNA: TGCAGTGCTAGGAGCGGGGAGACCCAGTACTTC
size: once; J: TRBJ2-7; D: -; V: TRBV5-4; CDR3: CASSLAGGRFDEQYF; DNA: TGTGCCAGCAGCTTGGCCGGGGGGCGGTTCGACGAGCAGTACTTC
size: -; J: TRBJ1-1; D: -; V: TRBV18; CDR3: CASSPPQGPNTEAFF; DNA: TGTGCCAGCTCACCACCTCAGGGCCCGAACACTGAAGCTTTCTTT
size: -; J: TRBJ1-6; D: -; V: TRBV6-1; CDR3: CASSDGDRYNSPLHF; DNA: TGTGCCAGCAGTGACGGCGACAGATATAATTCACCCCTCCACTTT
size: -; J: TRBJ1-5; D: -; V: TRBV27; CDR3: CASSLRSNQPQHF; DNA: TGTGCCAGCAGTTTGCGCAGCAATCAGCCCCAGCATTTT
size: -; J: TRBJ2-3; D: TRBD1; V: TRBV19; CDR3: CASSMTGGFNTDTQYF; DNA: TGTGCCAGTAGTATGACAGGGGGCTTCAACACAGATACGCAGTATTTT
size: once; J: TRBJ1-5; D: -; V: TRBV5-8; CDR3: CASSLGGDQPQHF; DNA: TGTGCCAGCAGCTTAGGGGGTGATCAGCCCCAGCATTTT
size: -; J: TRBJ1-1; D: -; V: TRBV5-1; CDR3: CASSRQPDTEAFF; DNA: TGCGCCAGCAGCCGACAGCCGGACACTGAAGCTTTCTTT
size: -; J: TRBJ1-4; D: -; V: TRBV18; CDR3: CASSPREGLMNEKLFF; DNA: TGTGCCAGCTCCCCCAGGGAGGGGCTGATGAATGAAAAACTGTTTTTT
size: -; J: TRBJ1-4; D: -; V: TRBV2; CDR3: CASSEGTRGGGEKLFF; DNA: TGTGCCAGCAGTGAAGGGACCCGGGGCGGAGGGGAAAAACTGTTTTTT
size: -; J: TRBJ1-2; D: TRBD1; V: TRBV7-8; CDR3: CASSFADREVINYGYTF; DNA: TGTGCCAGCAGCTTTGCGGACAGGGAGGTCATAAACTATGGCTACACCTTC
size: -; J: TRBJ2-7; D: -; V: TRBV29-1; CDR3: CSVVIGSGWYEQYF; DNA: TGCAGCGTTGTTATCGGTTCAGGGTGGTACGAGCAGTACTTC
size: few; J: TRBJ2-5; D: TRBD2; V: TRBV4-3; CDR3: CASSQDWLAGGPQRETQYF; DNA: TGCGCCAGCAGCCAAGATTGGCTAGCGGGGGGGCCACAGCGGGAGACCCAGTACTTC
size: -; J: TRBJ1-1; D: -; V: TRBV29-1; CDR3: CSVDPTGTEAFF; DNA: TGCAGCGTTGACCCAACAGGGACTGAAGCTTTCTTT
size: -; J: TRBJ2-2; D: -; V: TRBV3-1/TRBV3-2; CDR3: CASSQGAGPNTGELFF; DNA: TGTGCCAGCAGCCAAGGGGCAGGCCCGAACACCGGGGAGCTGTTTTTT
size: once; J: TRBJ1-2; D: TRBD1; V: TRBV7-9; CDR3: CASSLVGQGGHGYTF; DNA: TGTGCCAGCAGCTTAGTAGGACAGGGGGGTCATGGCTACACCTTC
size: -; J: TRBJ2-7; D: -; V: TRBV5-4; CDR3: CASSYDRSSYEQYF; DNA: TGTGCCAGCAGCTATGACAGAAGCTCCTACGAGCAGTACTTC
size: -; J: TRBJ2-1; D: TRBD1; V: TRBV24-1; CDR3: CATSEPGQGDEQFF; DNA: TGTGCCACCAGTGAGCCAGGACAGGGCGATGAGCAGTTCTTC
size: -; J: TRBJ2-3; D: -; V: TRBV2; CDR3: CASSEVPDSPDTQYF; DNA: TGTGCCAGCAGTGAAGTCCCCGACAGTCCCGATACGCAGTATTTT
size: once; J: TRBJ2-1; D: TRBD1; V: TRBV18; CDR3: CASSPFIVFRGRLNEQFF; DNA: TGTGCCAGCTCACCATTCATCGTCTTTAGGGGGCGGTTGAATGAGCAGTTCTTC
size: -; J: TRBJ2-5; D: TRBD2; V: TRBV6-2/TRBV6-3; CDR3: CASSPTSGGETQYF; DNA: TGTGCCAGCAGCCCCACTAGCGGGGGGGAGACCCAGTACTTC
size: -; J: TRBJ1-5; D: -; V: TRBV6-1; CDR3: CASSRVKGQPQHF; DNA: TGTGCCAGCAGCAGGGTAAAGGGTCAGCCCCAGCATTTT
size: -; J: TRBJ1-6; D: TRBD1; V: TRBV4-1; CDR3: CASSQAVGTADSPLHF; DNA: TGCGCCAGCAGCCAAGCAGTCGGGACAGCAGATTCACCCCTCCACTTT
size: -; J: TRBJ2-2; D: TRBD1; V: TRBV24-1; CDR3: CATAQGIGELFF; DNA: TGTGCCACAGCACAGGGGATCGGGGAGCTGTTTTTT
size: -; J: TRBJ2-7; D: TRBD1; V: TRBV28; CDR3: CASSLGQITYEQYF; DNA: TGTGCCAGCAGTCTGGGACAGATCACCTACGAGCAGTACTTC
size: -; J: TRBJ1-2; D: TRBD1; V: TRBV6-2/TRBV6-3; CDR3: CASSYGGDRARDGYTF; DNA: TGTGCCAGCAGTTACGGGGGCGACAGGGCGCGGGATGGCTACACCTTC
size: -; J: TRBJ2-7; D: -; V: TRBV15; CDR3: CATSRDRAGALGEQYF; DNA: TGTGCCACCAGCAGAGATCGGGCAGGGGCACTGGGCGAGCAGTACTTC
size: -; J: TRBJ2-7; D: -; V: TRBV18; CDR3: CASSPPLGTLHYEQYF; DNA: TGTGCCAGCTCACCACCGCTTGGGACACTCCACTACGAGCAGTACTTC
size: -; J: TRBJ2-7; D: TRBD2; V: TRBV5-4; CDR3: CASSVPGLAGGEYEQYF; DNA: TGTGCCAGCAGCGTCCCGGGACTAGCGGGGGGCGAGTACGAGCAGTACTTC
size: -; J: TRBJ2-7; D: -; V: TRBV19; CDR3: CASSLALGIPYEQYF; DNA: TGTGCCAGTAGTCTCGCCCTCGGGATTCCCTACGAGCAGTACTTC
size: once; J: TRBJ2-7; D: -; V: TRBV5-5; CDR3: CASSRTGTLYEQYF; DNA: TGTGCCAGCAGCCGAACCGGGACACTCTACGAGCAGTACTTC
size: -; J: TRBJ2-7; D: TRBD1; V: TRBV27; CDR3: CASSLQQGAYEQYF; DNA: TGTGCCAGCAGTTTACAACAGGGGGCCTACGAGCAGTACTTC
size: -; J: TRBJ2-5; D: -; V: TRBV15; CDR3: CATSPGEGGPQETQYF; DNA: TGTGCCACCAGCCCGGGGGAGGGGGGACCCCAAGAGACCCAGTACTTC
size: -; J: TRBJ2-1; D: -; V: TRBV5-4; CDR3: CASQSRSGFSYNEQFF; DNA: TGTGCCAGCCAGAGTAGAAGCGGGTTTTCCTACAATGAGCAGTTCTTC